This T cell receptor beta chain was profiled in a study of CD8+ T cells in alopecia areata. Overall study: It was oral tofacitinib, at 5 to 10 mg twice daily, that treated patients received. General study findings and limits: Tissue-resident alphabeta T cells belonging to normal skin likewise get sequenced within scalp specimens. Mice showed clearer TCR sharing than patients did, a gap that was possibly HLA-related. A single nonresponder leaves the baseline CD8+ expansion link to response uncertain.

V was shortened by 0 bases and J by 1 base, with 4 bases between the two germline ends. Germline V gene data show CDR1 as GTSNPN and CDR2 as SVGIG (reference sequence). The CDR3 is 13 amino acids. About this clone itself: The antigen is not known.

The treatment was: oral pan-JAK inhibitor, 5-10 mg twice daily. Once RNA had been extracted, it was reverse transcribed into cDNA to act as the sequencing template. The assay was immunoSEQ multiplex PCR, and TCRdb's table has in-frame clones only and misses some. The sample carries 120,000 to 150,000 clones, more than 85% recorded once. The chain recombines TRBV30 with TRBJ1-5; D remains unclear. The origin of this receptor is a human donor with alopecia areata. Sequences were derived from CD8+ T cells sorted from blood, sampled at week 4, from a patient treated with tofacitinib. For the CDR3, the DNA is TGTGCCTGGAGTGTCGGGAGCAATCAGCCCCAGCATTTT. This encodes CAWSVGSNQPQHF.